This entry describes one TCR beta chain. The antigen this receptor binds is unknown. Base qualities are not recorded, but no much larger clone differs from it by a single base. Library method: the immunoSEQ multiplex PCR assay. The multiplex PCR relied on a mix of 60 forward primers for TCR Vbeta segments and 13 reverse primers for TCR Jbeta segments. The CDR3 region of rearranged TCR beta genes was amplified from genomic DNA by a multiplex PCR assay. The Illumina HiSeq System was used to sequence the amplified TCR beta libraries as 87-base-pair reads. Concerning the study's data processing: A later analysis counted around 72 million unique TCR beta chains across the 650 to 800 repertoires, and roughly 11 million of these chains were shared by at least two donors. Raw reads were error-corrected and collapsed into unique sequences with a nearest-neighbor algorithm that merged closely related sequences to remove PCR and sequencing errors. CDR3 sequences were aligned to IMGT reference sequences to assign V, D and J gene segments. Each retained sequence needed at least a six-nucleotide match to both a V gene segment and a J gene segment. A rearrangement was called productive if the CDR3 had no stop codons and remained in frame with V and J, and every other rearrangement was called non-productive. CDR3 was defined according to IMGT convention as the region running from the second conserved V-encoded cysteine to the conserved J-encoded phenylalanine. The earlier analysis of roughly 590 of the donors excluded sequences that lacked an unambiguous match to a single V gene segment. In an earlier analysis of several hundred of the donors, V segments were called functional above 56.7% productive rearrangements and were called segregating when the between-donor standard deviation exceeded 5%. A statistical classification framework was developed to diagnose cytomegalovirus status using the catalog of TCR beta chain sequences. In a later analysis, V and J genes were assigned by comparing TCR nucleotide sequences against IMGT/GENE-DB human TR gene sequences. A later analysis assigned CDR3 sequences and most-parsimonious VDJ recombination scenarios with the TCRdist pipeline. In a later analysis, every TCR beta chain was defined by the combination of its CDR3 amino acid sequence and its V-gene family, and reads without a unique V-gene family were dropped. As a way to deal with suspected cross-contamination and a sequencing artifact, a later analysis dropped approximately 590 nucleotide sequences that were highly shared and had low generation probability. In a later analysis, a clonal expansion index for each public chain was calculated from normalized within-repertoire ranks of inferred template counts. Generation probabilities in a later analysis came from a VDJ recombination model fitted to out-of-frame rearrangements, and those results were checked against IGoR. In a later analysis, TCR-TCR, TCR-HLA and TCR-CMV co-occurrence was scored with hypergeometric tests, and a repertoire-size bias correction was applied to TCR pairs. To estimate false discovery rates, a later analysis permuted the HLA or CMV assignments 20 times. In a later analysis, co-occurring TCRs were grouped with DBSCAN, and TCRdist sequence similarity was added when clustering was performed within HLA-allele-positive subsets. Repertoires with fewer than 30,000 or more than 120,000 public chains were left out of co-occurrence clustering, as were a handful of repertoires with anomalous nucleotide sharing. Sourced from immuneACCESS, this table was stored by TCRdb with only in-frame sequences that have V and J called. A share of the clones is absent; for the studies checked, an unresolved V gene accounts for under half, and the remainder has no known explanation. For V, J and clone size, that table is used; D and trimming come from the DNA. This sample holds some 180,000 clones; over 75% were observed only once. Of the sample, less than 2.5% is held by the ten largest clones.

CDR3 length: 17 amino acids, cysteine to phenylalanine. The entry retains the CDR3 DNA only, 51 bases that are in frame from base 1. CDR1 is given as MNHNS and CDR2 as SASEGT, both from the germline V gene. Deletion took 0 bases off V and 0 bases off J, with a span of 11 bases between the germline ends. These data come from a study of cytomegalovirus exposure and HLA in healthy donors (dated by TCRdb to between 2016 and 2019). Some background on the complete study: According to an earlier analysis of 550 to 700 of the donors, about 179 million T cells yielded 100 million or so unique TCR beta sequences and 276 Gb of sequence data. Roughly 300 gigabases of sequencing data and approximately 91 million unique TCR sequences made up an early release that covered 640 HLA-typed donors. Among the approximately 400 genotyped donors, around 81% belonged to the genetic ancestry cluster associated with self-reported Caucasian donors. The study was designed to test whether signatures of past pathogen exposure could be identified by cataloging public T cell receptors. The study profiled the T cell repertoires of approximately 700 subjects by immunosequencing and related them to cytomegalovirus serostatus. In addition to the first cohort of approximately 650 subjects, a separate validation cohort of approximately 120 different subjects was used. To predict cytomegalovirus infection status, the study brought together high-throughput TCR immunosequencing, statistical association of individual TCRs with disease status, and machine learning. A later analysis re-examined previously published TCR beta repertoires from about 670 donors and added high-resolution HLA genotyping to investigate patterns of TCR occurrence. In the later analysis, no new phenotypic data were used to find candidate immune exposures; instead, reliance was placed on TCR beta sequences and their occurrence across donors. To decide whether each TCR beta V gene segment behaved as functional or pseudogenic, an earlier analysis of some 600 of the donors relied on high-throughput TCR beta sequencing. Donor age, sex, ethnicity and CMV serostatus were compiled alongside the repertoire data. A later genetic analysis used genome-wide SNP genotypes for about three fifths of the roughly 700 donors, treating that subset as a discovery cohort. Every repertoire in the discovery cohort had been generated on one and the same sequencing platform. Both class I and class II loci were covered by HLA typing, at four-digit resolution. Typing coverage differed by locus: A, B, C, DRB1 and DQB1 were typed in roughly 629-630 donors, DQA1 in around 500, DPA1 in over 600, and DPB1 in 472. Four or five DR-DQ haplotypes were handled as single units for association and clustering because linkage in the cohort was strong. Across around 400 genotyped donors of the cohort, an average of roughly 200,000 unique TCR beta nucleotide sequences per donor were sequenced, and approximately 19% of those sequences were non-productive.

The paper's findings and limits, for the study overall: Because HLA typing was unavailable for some donors at each locus, only the typed subset was used in association tests. Some IMGT-functional V segments, including TRBV6-2 and TRBV6-3, could not be distinguished by the 87-base-pair reads and were therefore excluded. In this cohort, only TCR beta chains were sequenced, and detectable features were limited by the absence of alpha or paired-chain data. Because counts were too low, approximately 18 rarely observed V segments, including chromosome 9 orphons, were excluded from the earlier analysis of several hundred of the donors. According to a later analysis, most CMV-associated TCR beta chains appeared to be HLA-restricted, and the HLA associations seemed to be driven largely by CMV exposure. Compared with equally common non-associated chains, HLA-associated TCR beta chains in a later analysis were more clonally expanded and had lower generation probabilities. In both the original and validation cohorts, the classifier was reported to diagnose cytomegalovirus status with high specificity and sensitivity. The presence/absence analyses assumed that sequencing depth was roughly uniform across donors, and that assumption may not be true. In a later genetic analysis, fewer N-insertions in productive TCRs were reported among donors in an Asian-associated ancestry cluster than the 666-donor mean. Linkage disequilibrium might explain the correlated functional status among segregating V segments, but an unknown experimental factor could not be excluded. CMV serostatus was the only immune exposure information available for the cohort. In an earlier analysis of approximately 590 of the donors, most TCR beta V segments appeared in productive rearrangements about 87% or about 30% of the time, broadly matching IMGT annotations. In a later analysis, the rate of TCR association differed among HLA loci, with DRB1 alleles having the most associated TCRs and HLA-C alleles having the fewest. Three of the identified cytomegalovirus-associated TCR beta chains were confirmed in vitro to be specific for cytomegalovirus antigens. The authors suggested that the approach could potentially be extended to other disease states and immunological phenotypes. At a false discovery rate of 0.05, a later analysis linked fewer than 20,000 TCR beta sequences to specific HLA alleles. When HLA alleles, especially DR and DQ, strongly co-occurred, attributing TCR associations to individual alleles was difficult. The study gave a list of some 150 TCR beta chains associated with cytomegalovirus. Several of the top co-occurrence clusters appeared to be linked to parvovirus B19, influenza, CMV and Epstein-Barr virus, according to a later analysis. While some public TCRs were present in many individuals, most TCR sequences turned up only very rarely across donors. A further reported finding was that TCR beta sequences accurately predicted the HLA-A and HLA-B alleles for most subjects in the first cohort. The sequencing pipeline was judged likely to have produced a cluster of highly shared sequence variants as a technical artifact. In a later genetic analysis, a missense DCLRE1C variant was associated with V-gene and J-gene trimming of TCR beta chains, and the association was replicated in an independent cohort.

The cohort was made up of 666 healthy bone marrow donors. Cohort members were all nominally healthy when sampled, although unrecorded immune exposures were likely present. The donor was CMV seronegative and belonged to the group of approximately 320 seronegative cohort members. A peripheral blood sample was collected from each donor, and TCR beta sequencing was performed on peripheral blood mononuclear cells. The Qiagen DNeasy Blood Extraction Kit was used to extract genomic DNA from the blood cell samples. This sequence originates from a woman aged 45-65 years in good health and CMV-seronegative. This chain joins TRBV6-1 to TRBJ1-4; no D segment can be confidently identified. The sample consisted of PBMCs. The CDR3 is CASSEAHGATTNEKLFF. Here is the DNA: TGTGCCAGCAGTGAAGCCCACGGAGCCACAACTAATGAAAAACTGTTTTTT.